This TCR beta chain was identified during a study of blood T cell repertoires in COVID-19. Whole-study context: There were acute and convalescent COVID-19 samples, and they came from the United States, Italy and Spain.

V lost 3 bases and J 4 bases, leaving 7 bases between the germline ends. Per germline, CDR1 LNHDA and CDR2 SQIVND (reference sequence). The CDR3 has 13 amino acids. Symptom resolution, clearance, or two negative PCRs marked the recovered donors of Cohort 3. About this clone itself: The sample carries other DNA sequences with the same CDR3.

TCRdb keeps only in-frame clones here, not all; method: immunoSEQ multiplex PCR. The table lists 300,000 to 450,000 clones, 70% to 90% of them singletons. The chain employs TRBV19 and TRBJ1-5, with TRBD1 as a possible D gene (5 bases). The sequenced sample was PBMCs or T cells enriched from blood (not recorded which). This sequence was found in a man aged 30 to 45 who had recovered from COVID-19. CDR3 amino acids: CASSMTANQPQHF. Written as DNA, the CDR3 is TGTGCCAGTAGTATGACAGCGAATCAGCCCCAGCATTTT.